This T cell receptor beta chain derives from a study of regulatory T cells in long-lasting Graves disease. Broader study findings: Persistent disease showed a preference for TRBV28, TRBJ1-2 and TRBJ2-5. Those with persistent disease had in common more public clonotypes (roughly 3,000) than new patients (roughly 970). Reduced TCR diversity was observed in persistent Graves' patients versus newly diagnosed patients.

To make TCR beta libraries, researchers used iRepertoire HTBI primers and Arm-PCR of CDR3 regions. TCRdb re-analysed the multiplex PCR reads in MiXCR, keeping a single row per CDR3 protein. The data show about 620,000 distinct CDR3 sequences, with approximately 15% seen just once and more than 15% held by the top ten. This CDR3 region has 17 residues. Trimming stripped 5 bases from V and 0 bases from J, with 14 bases between. Time point defined: newly diagnosed GD, antithyroid drugs for less than 3 months. Extracted PBMC RNA gave rise to the TCR library. This clonotype was recorded at least ten times. The antigen is not known. The data also belong to a second study, concerning T cells in Graves' hyperthyroidism and ophthalmopathy. From that study: The TCR CDR3 first-round RT-PCR relied on the HTBI primer set.

The TCR was taken from a woman between 25 and 40 years old with Graves disease. Sequenced here: peripheral blood mononuclear cells (PBMCs), sampled at new diagnosis, from a patient treated with antithyroid drugs. The chain combines TRBV12-3 or TRBV12-4 with TRBJ1-6; D unresolved. The CDR3 spells CASSKADGSSYNSPLHF. In DNA, the CDR3 is TGTGCCAGCAGTAAAGCGGACGGGAGCTCCTATAATTCACCCCTCCACTTT.